These 6 T cell receptor beta chains were sequenced from one sample in a study of blood T cell repertoires in COVID-19. Measured with immunoSEQ multiplex PCR; TCRdb has only the in-frame clones, and not every one. The data contain about 240,000 clones, around 80% of them seen just once; the ten biggest clones take up less than 4%. The sample comprised peripheral blood. These receptor sequences come from a woman between 18 and 29 years old with acute or convalescent COVID-19.

The rearrangement links TRBV10-3 to TRBJ2-5, with D maybe TRBD1 (6 bases). CDR1 ENHRY and CDR2 SYGVKD come from the germline V gene. The V end lost 6 bases, the J end lost 3 bases, and 11 bases lay between the germline ends. The CDR3 length is 13 residues. The CDR3 DNA reads TGTGCCATCAGAAACAGGGATAAAGAGACCCAGTACTTC. It is translated as CAIRNRDKETQYF.

The chain couples TRBV4-1 to TRBJ2-3; no clear D gene. With 3 bases removed from V and 8 bases from J, the gap between germline ends came to 9 bases. This CDR3 region has 12 residues. Germline values: CDR1 MGHRA, CDR2 YSYEKL. In DNA form, the CDR3 reads TGCGCCAGCAGCCAGGATCCGGGTACGCAGTATTTT. Protein sequence: CASSQDPGTQYF.

This sequence joins TRBV15 and TRBJ2-1; D is ambiguous. The CDR3 covers 17 residues. In germline, CDR1 is LNHNV, CDR2 YYDKDF (reference sequence). Trimming removed 0 bases at V and 4 bases at J, with 16 bases between. The CDR3 coding sequence is TGTGCCACCAGCAGAGATCCTCCGCCCAAGCCTTACAATGAGCAGTTCTTC. As protein: CATSRDPPPKPYNEQFF.

This clone was counted a few times. The genes are TRBV5-1 and TRBJ1-1; 8 nucleotides match TRBD1. The CDR3 loop spans 16 amino acids. Germline loops: CDR1 SGHRS, CDR2 YFSETQ. V shed 6 bases, J shed 1 base, and the junction held 11 bases outside the gene matches. CDR3 nucleotide sequence: TGCGCCAGCAATTCAGGGGACAGGAGAAAGAACACTGAAGCTTTCTTT. Its protein product is CASNSGDRRKNTEAFF.

The chain combines TRBV6-4 with TRBJ2-2, with D possibly being TRBD1 (5 bases). V lost 2 bases and J lost 0, with 10 bases in between. This CDR3 has 16 amino acids. Germline V gene sequence: CDR1 MRHNA, CDR2 SNTAGT. The CDR3: CASSDKGLANTGELFF. CDR3 bases: TGTGCCAGCAGTGACAAGGGGCTCGCGAACACCGGGGAGCTGTTTTTT.

The chain combines TRBV5-1 with TRBJ1-2, with D perhaps TRBD1 (5 bases). Trimming took off 0 bases at V and 6 bases at J, with 12 bases between the two ends. Per germline, CDR1 SGHRS and CDR2 YFSETQ. The CDR3 covers 14 residues. The CDR3, as DNA: TGCGCCAGCAGCTTGGTTCAGGGTAGGGATGGCTACACCTTC. This gives the protein CASSLVQGRDGYTF. Together with reference TRBV5-1 and TRBJ1-2, the CDR3 gives the full variable domain: KAGVTQTPRYLIKTRGQQVTLSCSPISGHRSVSWYQQTPGQGLQFLFEYFSETQRNKGNFPGRFSGRQFSNSRSEMNVSTLELGDSALYLCASSLVQGRDGYTFGSGTRLTVV.